The T cell receptor beta chain under discussion was sequenced for a study of shared clonotypes between healthy human individuals. Using immunoSEQ multiplex PCR, the repertoire was profiled, and TCRdb retains in-frame clones only, with some absent. The table includes around 370,000 clones, around 96% detected once. CD8 memory fractions consisted of CD45RO+ and CCR7-negative CD45RA+ TemRA cells together. In the case of this clone: Its antigen remains unknown.

Overall study findings and caveats: For sorted subsets, rarefaction showed incomplete sequencing despite large depth.

Germline CDR1 MNHEY, CDR2 SMNVEV (reference sequence). The CDR3 has 15 amino acids. With 5 bases removed from V and 4 bases from J, the gap between germline ends came to 17 bases. The TCR sequence derives from a man aged 30 to 45 in good health. This chain connects TRBV27 to TRBJ2-5; possibly TRBD2 for D (5 bases). Material: memory CD8+ T cells sorted from blood. The subset denotes: CD45RO+ cells pooled with CCR7-negative TemRA cells. The CDR3 is CASSNLRARGETQYF. In DNA form, the CDR3 reads TGTGCCAGCAGTAACCTACGGGCACGGGGAGAGACCCAGTACTTC.